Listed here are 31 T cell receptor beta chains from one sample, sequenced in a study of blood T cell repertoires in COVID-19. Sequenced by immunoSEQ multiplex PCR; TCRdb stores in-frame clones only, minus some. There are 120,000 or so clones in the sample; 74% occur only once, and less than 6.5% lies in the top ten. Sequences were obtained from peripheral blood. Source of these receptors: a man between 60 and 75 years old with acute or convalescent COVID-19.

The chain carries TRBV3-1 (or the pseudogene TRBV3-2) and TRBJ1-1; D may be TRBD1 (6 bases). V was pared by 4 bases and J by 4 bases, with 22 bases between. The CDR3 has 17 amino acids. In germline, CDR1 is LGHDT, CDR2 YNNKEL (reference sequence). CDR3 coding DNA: TGTGCCAGCAGCCCAGGAGGGGGGAGGGGATGGAGCACTGAAGCTTTCTTT. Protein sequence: CASSPGGGRGWSTEAFF.

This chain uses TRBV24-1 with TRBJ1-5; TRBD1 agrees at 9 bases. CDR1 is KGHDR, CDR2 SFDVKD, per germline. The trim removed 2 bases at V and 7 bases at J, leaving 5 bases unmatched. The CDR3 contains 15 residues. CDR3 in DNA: TGTGCCACCAGTGATTCTGGGACAGGGAACCAGCCCCAGCATTTT. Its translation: CATSDSGTGNQPQHF.

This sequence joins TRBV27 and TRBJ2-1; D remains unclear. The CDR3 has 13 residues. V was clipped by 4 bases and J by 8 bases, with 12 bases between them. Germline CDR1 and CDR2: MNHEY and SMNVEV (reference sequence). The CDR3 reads CASSSPSAHEQFF. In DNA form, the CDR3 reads TGTGCCAGCAGTTCCCCGAGTGCCCATGAGCAGTTCTTC.

This CDR3 is CASSPIGAGGRPGELFF. In nucleotides, the CDR3 is TGTGCCAGCAGCCCTATAGGAGCGGGGGGTAGGCCCGGGGAGCTGTTTTTT. This chain links TRBV6-2 or TRBV6-3 with TRBJ2-2; 9 bases are a match to TRBD2. CDR1 and CDR2 (germline): MNHEY, SVGEGT. V was clipped by 6 bases and J by 6 bases; unmatched bases: 14. This CDR3 region has 17 residues.

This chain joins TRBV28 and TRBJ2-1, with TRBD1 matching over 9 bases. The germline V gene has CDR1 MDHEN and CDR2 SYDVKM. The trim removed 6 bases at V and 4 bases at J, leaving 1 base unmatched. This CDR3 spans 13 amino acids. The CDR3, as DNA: TGTGCCAGCAGCGGACAGGGGTACAATGAGCAGTTCTTC. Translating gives CASSGQGYNEQFF.

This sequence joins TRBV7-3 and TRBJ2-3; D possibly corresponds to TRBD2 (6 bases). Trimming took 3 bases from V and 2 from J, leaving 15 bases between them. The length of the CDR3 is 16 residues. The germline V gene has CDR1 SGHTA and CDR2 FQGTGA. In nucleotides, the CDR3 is TGTGCCAGCAGCTTGACTTCGACGGGGGTCACAGATACGCAGTATTTT. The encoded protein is CASSLTSTGVTDTQYF.

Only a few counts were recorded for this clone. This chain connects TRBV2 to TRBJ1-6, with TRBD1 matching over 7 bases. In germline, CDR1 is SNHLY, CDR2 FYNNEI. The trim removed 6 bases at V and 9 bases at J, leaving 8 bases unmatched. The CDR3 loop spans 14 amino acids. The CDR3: CASRGDSRASPLHF. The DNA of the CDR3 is TGTGCCAGCAGGGGGGACAGTAGGGCTTCACCCCTCCACTTT.

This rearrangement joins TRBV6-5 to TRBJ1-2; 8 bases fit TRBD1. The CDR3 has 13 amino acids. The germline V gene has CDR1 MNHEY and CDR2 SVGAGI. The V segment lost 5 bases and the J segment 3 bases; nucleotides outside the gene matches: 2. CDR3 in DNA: TGTGCCAGCAGTACGACAGGGGACTATGGCTACACCTTC. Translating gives CASSTTGDYGYTF.

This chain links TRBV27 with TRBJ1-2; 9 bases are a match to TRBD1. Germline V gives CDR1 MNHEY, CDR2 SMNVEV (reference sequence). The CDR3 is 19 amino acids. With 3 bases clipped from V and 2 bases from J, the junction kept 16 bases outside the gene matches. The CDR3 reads CASSFRGTGSISRNYGYTF. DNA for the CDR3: TGTGCCAGCAGTTTTCGCGGGACAGGGAGTATCTCGAGGAACTATGGCTACACCTTC.

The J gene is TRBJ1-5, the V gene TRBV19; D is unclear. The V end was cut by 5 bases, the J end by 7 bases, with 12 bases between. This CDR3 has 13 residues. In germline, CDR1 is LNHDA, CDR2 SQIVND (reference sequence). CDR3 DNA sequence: TGTGCCAGTAGTCCAAGGTCGGGACAGCCCCAGCATTTT. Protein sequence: CASSPRSGQPQHF.

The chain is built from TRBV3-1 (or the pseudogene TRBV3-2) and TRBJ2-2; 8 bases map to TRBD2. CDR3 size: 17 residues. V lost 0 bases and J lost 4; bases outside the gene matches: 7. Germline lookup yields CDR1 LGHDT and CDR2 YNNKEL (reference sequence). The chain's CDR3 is CASSQDRLAGATGELFF. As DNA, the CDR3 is TGTGCCAGCAGCCAAGATAGGCTAGCGGGTGCCACCGGGGAGCTGTTTTTT.

CDR3 residues: CASSLKQGGTEAFF. Here the CDR3 DNA reads TGTGCCAGCAGCTTAAAGCAGGGTGGGACTGAAGCTTTCTTT. The chain carries TRBV7-3 and TRBJ1-1, with D tentatively TRBD1 (5 bases). Germline V gene sequence: CDR1 SGHTA, CDR2 FQGTGA. V was pared by 1 base and J by 5 bases, with 11 bases between. The CDR3 runs to 14 residues.

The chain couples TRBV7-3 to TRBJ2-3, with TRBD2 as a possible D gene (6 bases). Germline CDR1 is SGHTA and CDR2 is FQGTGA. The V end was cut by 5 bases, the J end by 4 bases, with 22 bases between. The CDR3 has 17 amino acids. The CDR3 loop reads CASSPASTSYWSDTQYF. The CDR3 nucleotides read TGTGCCAGCAGCCCAGCTTCTACTAGCTACTGGTCAGATACGCAGTATTTT.

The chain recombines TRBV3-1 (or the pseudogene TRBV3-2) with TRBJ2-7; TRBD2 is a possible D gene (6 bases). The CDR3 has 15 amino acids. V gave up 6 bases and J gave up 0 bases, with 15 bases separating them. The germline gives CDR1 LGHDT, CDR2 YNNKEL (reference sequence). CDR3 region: CASSPISGSSYEQYF. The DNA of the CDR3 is TGTGCCAGCAGTCCAATTAGCGGCAGCTCCTACGAGCAGTACTTC.

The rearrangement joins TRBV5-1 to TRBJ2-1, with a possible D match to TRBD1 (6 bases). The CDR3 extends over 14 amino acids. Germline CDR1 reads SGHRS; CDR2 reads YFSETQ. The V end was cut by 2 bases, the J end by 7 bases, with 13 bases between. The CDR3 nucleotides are TGCGCCAGCAGCTTCCAGGGGCCAGAAAATGAGCAGTTCTTC. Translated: CASSFQGPENEQFF.

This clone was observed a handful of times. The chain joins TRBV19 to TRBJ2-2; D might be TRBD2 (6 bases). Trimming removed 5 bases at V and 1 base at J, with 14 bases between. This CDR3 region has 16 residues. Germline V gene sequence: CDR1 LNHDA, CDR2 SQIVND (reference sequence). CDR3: CASSFGGGQNTGELFF. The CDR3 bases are TGTGCCAGTAGTTTCGGGGGAGGCCAGAACACCGGGGAGCTGTTTTTT.

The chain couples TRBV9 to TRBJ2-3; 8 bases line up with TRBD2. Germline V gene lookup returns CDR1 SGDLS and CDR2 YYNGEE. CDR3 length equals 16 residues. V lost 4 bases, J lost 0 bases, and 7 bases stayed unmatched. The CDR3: CASSPWAGGSTDTQYF. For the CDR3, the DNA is TGTGCCAGCAGCCCCTGGGCGGGGGGAAGCACAGATACGCAGTATTTT.

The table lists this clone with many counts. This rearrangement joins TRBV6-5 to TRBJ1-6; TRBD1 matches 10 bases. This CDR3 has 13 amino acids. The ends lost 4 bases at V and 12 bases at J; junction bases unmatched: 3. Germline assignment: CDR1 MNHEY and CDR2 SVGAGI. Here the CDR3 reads CASSSDRGRPLHF. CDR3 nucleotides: TGTGCCAGCAGTTCGGACAGGGGGAGACCCCTCCACTTT.

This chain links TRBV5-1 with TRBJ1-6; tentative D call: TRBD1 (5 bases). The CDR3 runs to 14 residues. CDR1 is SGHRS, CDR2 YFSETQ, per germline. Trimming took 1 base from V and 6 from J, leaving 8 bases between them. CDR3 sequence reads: CASSLWQGNSPLHF. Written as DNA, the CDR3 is TGCGCCAGCAGCTTGTGGCAGGGTAATTCACCCCTCCACTTT. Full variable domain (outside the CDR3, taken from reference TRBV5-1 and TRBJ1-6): KAGVTQTPRYLIKTRGQQVTLSCSPISGHRSVSWYQQTPGQGLQFLFEYFSETQRNKGNFPGRFSGRQFSNSRSEMNVSTLELGDSALYLCASSLWQGNSPLHFGNGTRLTVT.

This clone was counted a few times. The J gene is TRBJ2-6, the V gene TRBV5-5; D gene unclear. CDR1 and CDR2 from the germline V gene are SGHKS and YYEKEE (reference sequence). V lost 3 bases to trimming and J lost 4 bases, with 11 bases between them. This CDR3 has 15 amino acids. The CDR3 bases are TGTGCCAGCAGCTCATGGAGTGCCGGGGCCAACGTCCTGACTTTC. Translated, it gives CASSSWSAGANVLTF.

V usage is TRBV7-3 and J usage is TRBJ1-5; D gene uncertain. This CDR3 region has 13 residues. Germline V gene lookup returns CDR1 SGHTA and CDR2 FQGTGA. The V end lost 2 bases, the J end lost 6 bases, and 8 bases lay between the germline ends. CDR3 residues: CASSLDAGQPQHF. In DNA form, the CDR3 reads TGTGCCAGCAGCTTAGACGCGGGTCAGCCCCAGCATTTT.

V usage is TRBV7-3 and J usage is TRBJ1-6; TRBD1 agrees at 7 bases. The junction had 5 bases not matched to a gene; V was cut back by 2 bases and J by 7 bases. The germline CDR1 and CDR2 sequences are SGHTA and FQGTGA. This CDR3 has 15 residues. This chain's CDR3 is CASSLQQGRNSPLHF. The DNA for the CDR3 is TGTGCCAGCAGCTTACAACAGGGGAGAAATTCACCCCTCCACTTT. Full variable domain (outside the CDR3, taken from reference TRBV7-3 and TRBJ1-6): GAGVSQTPSNKVTEKGKYVELRCDPISGHTALYWYRQSLGQGPEFLIYFQGTGAADDSGLPNDRFFAVRPEGSVSTLKIQRTERGDSAVYLCASSLQQGRNSPLHFGNGTRLTVT.

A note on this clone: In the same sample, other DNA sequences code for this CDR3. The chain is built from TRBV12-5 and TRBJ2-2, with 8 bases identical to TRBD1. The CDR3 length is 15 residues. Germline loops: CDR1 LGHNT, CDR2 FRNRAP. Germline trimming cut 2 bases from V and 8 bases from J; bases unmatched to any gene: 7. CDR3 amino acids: CASGLSTGGRGELFF. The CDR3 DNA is TGTGCTAGTGGTTTGTCAACAGGGGGTCGGGGGGAGCTGTTTTTT.

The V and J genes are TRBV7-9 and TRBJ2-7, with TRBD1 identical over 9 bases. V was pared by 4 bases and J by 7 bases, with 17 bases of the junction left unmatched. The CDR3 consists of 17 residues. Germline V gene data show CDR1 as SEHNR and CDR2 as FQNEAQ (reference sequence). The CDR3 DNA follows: TGTGCCAGCAGCTCCGACAGGGGGGCCAACCCCGTCTGGGAGCAGTACTTC. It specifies CASSSDRGANPVWEQYF.

The CDR3 region has the DNA TGCGCCAGCAGCCCTATCCTGGGGGGGCGAGACACCGGGGAGCTGTTTTTT. This encodes CASSPILGGRDTGELFF. The rearrangement joins TRBV4-1 to TRBJ2-2, with D possibly matching TRBD2 (7 bases). The CDR3 length is 17 residues. Germline lookup yields CDR1 MGHRA and CDR2 YSYEKL. V was shortened by 4 bases and J by 3 bases, with 18 bases between the two germline ends.

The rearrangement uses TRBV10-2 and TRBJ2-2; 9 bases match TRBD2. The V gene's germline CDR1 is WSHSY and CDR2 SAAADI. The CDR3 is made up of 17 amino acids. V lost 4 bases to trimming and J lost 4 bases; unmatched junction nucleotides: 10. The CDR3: CASSGATGLAFTGELFF. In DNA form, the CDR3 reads TGCGCCAGCAGTGGTGCCACGGGACTAGCTTTCACCGGGGAGCTGTTTTTT.

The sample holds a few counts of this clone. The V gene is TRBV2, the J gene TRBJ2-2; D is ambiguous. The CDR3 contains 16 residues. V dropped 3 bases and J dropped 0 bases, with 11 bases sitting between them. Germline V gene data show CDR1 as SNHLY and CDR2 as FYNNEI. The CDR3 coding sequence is TGTGCCAGCAGTGAGAGGCGACCGTCGAACACCGGGGAGCTGTTTTTT. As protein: CASSERRPSNTGELFF. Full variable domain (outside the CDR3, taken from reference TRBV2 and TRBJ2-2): EPEVTQTPSHQVTQMGQEVILRCVPISNHLYFYWYRQILGQKVEFLVSFYNNEISEKSEIFDDQFSVERPDGSNFTLKIRSTKLEDSAMYFCASSERRPSNTGELFFGEGSRLTVL.

As DNA, the CDR3 is TGCGCCAGCAGTGACCACGGGGGGGCCTCAGATACGCAGTATTTT. It yields the protein CASSDHGGASDTQYF. V gene TRBV10-2 combines with J gene TRBJ2-3; 8 positions agree with TRBD2. The germline gives CDR1 WSHSY, CDR2 SAAADI. V lost 3 bases to trimming and J lost 4 bases; unmatched junction nucleotides: 6. The CDR3 is 15 amino acids.

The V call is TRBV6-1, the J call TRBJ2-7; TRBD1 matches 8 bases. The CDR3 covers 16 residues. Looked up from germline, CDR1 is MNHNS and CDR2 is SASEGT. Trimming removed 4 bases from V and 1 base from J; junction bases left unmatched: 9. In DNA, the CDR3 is TGTGCCAGCAGTGGAGGACAGGGAAGGCGGTCCTACGAGCAGTACTTC. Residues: CASSGGQGRRSYEQYF.

CDR3 sequence (DNA): TGCGCCAGCAGCGTGGACAGTCTCTATGGCTACACCTTC. Translating gives CASSVDSLYGYTF. The chain combines TRBV10-2 with TRBJ1-2; perhaps TRBD1 as D (6 bases). Per germline, CDR1 WSHSY and CDR2 SAAADI. Between the trimmed V and J ends, which lost 6 bases and 4 bases, there was a span of 12 bases. This CDR3 has 13 amino acids.

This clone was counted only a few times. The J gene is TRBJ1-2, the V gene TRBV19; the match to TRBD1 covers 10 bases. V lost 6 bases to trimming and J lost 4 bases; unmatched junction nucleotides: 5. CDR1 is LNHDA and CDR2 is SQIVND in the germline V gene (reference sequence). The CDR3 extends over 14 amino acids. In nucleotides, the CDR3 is TGTGCCAGTAGCGGACAGGGGGAGGGCTATGGCTACACCTTC. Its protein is CASSGQGEGYGYTF.